This paragraph reports one T cell receptor (beta chain). Expressed TCRB transcripts were sequenced because the isolated RNA had all been reverse transcribed beforehand. TCRdb keeps only in-frame clones here, not all; method: immunoSEQ multiplex PCR. The data hold under 400,000 clones, with roughly 13% observed a single time. These data are taken from a study of beta chain features in type 1 diabetes. CDR3 length: 15 amino acids. V was clipped by 5 bases and J by 6 bases; unmatched bases: 9. Germline loops: CDR1 SGHNT, CDR2 YENEEA. Sequencing used naive CD4+ T cells from blood. The sequence was obtained from a man aged 18 to 29 in good health. V and J are TRBV11-3 and TRBJ2-1; 8 bases match TRBD1. In DNA, the CDR3 is TGTGCCAGCAGCCCCGGACAGGGATGGATCAATGAGCAGTTCTTC. Translation: CASSPGQGWINEQFF.